This TCR beta chain originates from a study of cytomegalovirus exposure and HLA in healthy donors. The primer mix had 60 Vbeta and 13 Jbeta primers. Assay: immunoSEQ multiplex PCR; the TCRdb copy retains only in-frame clones and omits some. The table lists 30,000 to 50,000 clones, about 70% of them singletons. CDR1 and CDR2 (germline): SEHNR, FQNEAQ (reference sequence). The J segment lost 4 bases and the V segment lost 6 bases, leaving 6 bases of the junction unmatched. There are 15 residues in the CDR3. The study's findings and limits: In a later analysis, DRB1 alleles had the most associated TCRs; HLA-C alleles the fewest. In a later analysis, donors in an Asian-associated ancestry cluster reportedly had fewer N-insertions in productive TCRs than the cohort mean. Three chains tied to CMV proved CMV antigen-specific in vitro.

A note on this clone: The antigen remains unidentified.

The source material was PBMCs. This TCR was recovered from a man aged 35 to 55 in good health and CMV-seronegative. V gene TRBV7-9 combines with J gene TRBJ2-6; 7 positions agree with TRBD1. CDR3 sequence (DNA): TGTGCCAGCAGTTTAACAGGGGTCGGGGCCAACGTCCTGACTTTC. This codes for CASSLTGVGANVLTF.